This T cell receptor beta chain was profiled in a study of vaccination and CD4 T cells after COVID-19. With the Oncomine TCR Beta short-read assay, DNA from cultured CD4+ T cells was sequenced. TCRdb re-called the PCR reads through MiXCR, storing one row per CDR3 protein. The sample includes 25,000 to 30,000 distinct CDR3 sequences, roughly a third of them seen just once. A word on this clonotype: Its antigen is currently unknown.

Described time point: late sampling 161 to 241 days after vaccination in a few convalescent patients. Regarding treatment: roughly 11-day PBMC culture with coronavirus spike peptide pools or control peptides (ViraFEST assay). CDR1 SQVTM and CDR2 ANQGSEA come from the germline V gene. Trimming pared 7 bases from V and 5 bases from J, leaving 20 bases between. The CDR3 spans 14 residues. This rearrangement joins TRBV29-1 to TRBJ1-2, with a possible D match to TRBD1 (5 bases). This receptor was taken from a human donor who had recovered from COVID-19. Specimen: CD4+ T cells from blood, cultured in vitro, collected about 7 months after SARS-CoV-2 vaccination. CDR3 sequence reads: CSATNPGTYYGYTF. The DNA of the CDR3 is TGCAGCGCCACGAACCCCGGGACTTATTATGGCTACACCTTC.